This TCR beta chain originates from a study of blood T cell repertoires in COVID-19. Generated by immunoSEQ multiplex PCR, the TCRdb table keeps only in-frame clones and is missing some. The sample has some 250,000 clones, around 85% seen once. Clinical histories supplied by participants themselves formed the basis of cohort assignment. V lost 5 bases to trimming and J lost 4 bases; unmatched junction nucleotides: 1. The length of the CDR3 is 14 residues. Germline CDR1 reads SGHAT; CDR2 reads FQNNGV. The origin of this receptor is a woman between 50 and 59 years old who had recovered from COVID-19. The J gene is TRBJ2-2, the V gene TRBV11-2; TRBD1 matches 10 bases. The specimen sequenced was PBMCs or T cells enriched from blood (not recorded which). The CDR3 spells CASSRDRGTGELFF. CDR3 coding DNA: TGTGCCAGCAGCCGGGACAGGGGCACCGGGGAGCTGTTTTTT. Together with reference TRBV11-2 and TRBJ2-2, the CDR3 gives the full variable domain: EAGVAQSPRYKIIEKRQSVAFWCNPISGHATLYWYQQILGQGPKLLIQFQNNGVVDDSQLPKDRFSAERLKGVDSTLKIQPAKLEDSAVYLCASSRDRGTGELFFGEGSRLTVL.